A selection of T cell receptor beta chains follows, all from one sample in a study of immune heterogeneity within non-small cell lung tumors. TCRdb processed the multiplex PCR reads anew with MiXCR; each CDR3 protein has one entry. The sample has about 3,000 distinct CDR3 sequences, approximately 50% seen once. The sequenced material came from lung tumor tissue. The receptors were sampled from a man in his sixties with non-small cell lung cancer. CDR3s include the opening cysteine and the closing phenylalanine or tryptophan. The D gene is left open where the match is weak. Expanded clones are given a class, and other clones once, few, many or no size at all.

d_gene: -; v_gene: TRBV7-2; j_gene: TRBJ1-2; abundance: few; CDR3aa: CASSLEAVTNYGYTF; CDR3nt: TGTGCCAGCAGCTTAGAGGCCGTCACTAACTATGGCTACACCTTC
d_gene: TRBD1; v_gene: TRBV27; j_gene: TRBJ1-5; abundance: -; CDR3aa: CASGTENQPQHF; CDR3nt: TGTGCCAGCGGGACAGAAAATCAGCCCCAGCATTTT
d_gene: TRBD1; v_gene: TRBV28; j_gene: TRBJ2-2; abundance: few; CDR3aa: CASSFDREVSGELFF; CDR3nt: TGTGCCAGCAGTTTCGACAGGGAAGTCTCCGGGGAGCTGTTTTTT
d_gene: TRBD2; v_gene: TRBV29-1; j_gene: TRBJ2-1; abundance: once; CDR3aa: CSVSSSGWNEQFF; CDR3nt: TGCAGCGTGAGTAGTAGCGGGTGGAATGAGCAGTTCTTC
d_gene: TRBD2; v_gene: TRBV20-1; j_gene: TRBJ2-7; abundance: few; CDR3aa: CSASRLAGVYEQYF; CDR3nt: TGCAGTGCTTCCCGCCTAGCGGGAGTCTACGAGCAGTACTTC
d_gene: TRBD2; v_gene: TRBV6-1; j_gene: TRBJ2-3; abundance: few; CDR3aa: CASAWGLAGDTQYF; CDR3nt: TGTGCCAGCGCCTGGGGGCTAGCGGGAGATACGCAGTATTTT
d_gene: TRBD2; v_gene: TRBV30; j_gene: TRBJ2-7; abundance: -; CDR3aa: CAWKHSGRAGEQYF; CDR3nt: TGTGCCTGGAAACATAGCGGGAGGGCGGGGGAGCAGTACTTC
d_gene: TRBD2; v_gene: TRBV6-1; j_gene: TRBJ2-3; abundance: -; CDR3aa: CAGTEPGLAGADTQYF; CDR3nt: TGTGCCGGAACTGAACCGGGACTAGCGGGAGCAGATACGCAGTATTTT
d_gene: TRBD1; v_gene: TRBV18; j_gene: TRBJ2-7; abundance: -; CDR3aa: CASSPTGDRQYF; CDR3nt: TGTGCCAGCTCACCTACAGGGGATCGGCAGTACTTC
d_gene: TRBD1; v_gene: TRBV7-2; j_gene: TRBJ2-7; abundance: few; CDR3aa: CASSSGTGGRNEQYF; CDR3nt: TGTGCCAGCAGCTCCGGGACAGGGGGCCGGAACGAGCAGTACTTC
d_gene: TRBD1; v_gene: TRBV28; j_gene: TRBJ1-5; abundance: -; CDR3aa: CASSIGTGNHQPQHF; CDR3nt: TGTGCCAGCAGTATCGGGACAGGGAATCATCAGCCCCAGCATTTT
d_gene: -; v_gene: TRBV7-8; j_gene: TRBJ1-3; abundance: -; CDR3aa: CASSKQGSGNTIYF; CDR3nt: TGTGCCAGCAGCAAACAGGGCTCTGGAAACACCATATATTTT
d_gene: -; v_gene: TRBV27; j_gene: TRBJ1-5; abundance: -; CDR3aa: CASSFRGNQPQHF; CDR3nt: TGTGCCAGCAGTTTCAGGGGCAATCAGCCCCAGCATTTT
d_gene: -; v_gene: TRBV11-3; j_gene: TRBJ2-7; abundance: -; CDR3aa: CASSFGVGFEQYF; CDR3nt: TGTGCCAGCAGCTTCGGGGTTGGGTTCGAGCAGTACTTC
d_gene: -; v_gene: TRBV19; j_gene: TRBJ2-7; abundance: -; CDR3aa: CASSIGRTGEQYF; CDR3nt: TGTGCCAGTAGTATAGGTCGTACGGGCGAGCAGTACTTC
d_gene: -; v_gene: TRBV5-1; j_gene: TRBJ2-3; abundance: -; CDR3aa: CASSFGPVAARDTQYF; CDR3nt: TGCGCCAGCAGCTTCGGACCGGTAGCGGCCCGGGATACGCAGTATTTT
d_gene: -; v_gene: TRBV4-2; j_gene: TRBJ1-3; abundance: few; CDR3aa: CASSQEGIANTIYF; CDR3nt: TGTGCCAGCAGCCAAGAAGGTATTGCGAACACCATATATTTT
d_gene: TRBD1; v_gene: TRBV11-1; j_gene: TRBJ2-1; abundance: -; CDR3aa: CASSFAGTGDLGEQFF; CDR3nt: TGTGCCAGCAGCTTTGCCGGGACAGGGGACTTGGGGGAGCAGTTCTTC
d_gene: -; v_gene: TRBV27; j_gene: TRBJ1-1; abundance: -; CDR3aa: CASSFGGRNTEAFF; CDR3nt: TGTGCCAGCAGTTTTGGGGGGCGGAACACTGAAGCTTTCTTT
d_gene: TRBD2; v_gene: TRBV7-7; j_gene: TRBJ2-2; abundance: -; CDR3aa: CASSTGLAGPTGELFF; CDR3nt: TGTGCTAGCAGCACAGGACTAGCGGGCCCCACCGGGGAGCTGTTTTTT
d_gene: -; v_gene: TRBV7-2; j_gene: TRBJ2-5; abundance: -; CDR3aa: CASSSTSIGTQYF; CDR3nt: TGTGCCAGCAGCTCCACGTCGATCGGGACCCAGTACTTC
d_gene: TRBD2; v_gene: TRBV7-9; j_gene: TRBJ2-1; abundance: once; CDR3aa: CASSKRLAGGGSEQFF; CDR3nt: TGTGCCAGCAGCAAACGACTAGCGGGAGGCGGAAGTGAGCAGTTCTTC
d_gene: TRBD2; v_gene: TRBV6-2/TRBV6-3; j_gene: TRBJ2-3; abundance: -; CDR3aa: CASSNHPTSGSSTDTQYF; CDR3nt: TGTGCCAGCAGTAACCACCCGACTAGCGGGAGCTCGACAGATACGCAGTATTTT
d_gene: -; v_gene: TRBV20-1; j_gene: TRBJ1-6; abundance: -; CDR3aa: CSALSPAGDYNSPLHF; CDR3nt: TGCAGTGCTCTATCCCCCGCAGGGGACTATAATTCACCCCTCCACTTT
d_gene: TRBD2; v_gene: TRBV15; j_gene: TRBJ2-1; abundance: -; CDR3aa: CATSRGGSSGSSYNEQFF; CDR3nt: TGTGCCACCAGCAGAGGAGGATCTAGCGGCAGCTCCTACAATGAGCAGTTCTTC
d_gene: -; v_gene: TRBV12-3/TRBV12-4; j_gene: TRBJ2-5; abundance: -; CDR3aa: CASSAGVGTHF; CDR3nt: TGTGCCAGCAGCGCCGGTGTGGGGACGCACTTC
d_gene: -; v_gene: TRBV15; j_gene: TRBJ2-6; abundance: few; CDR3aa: CATSEDSGANVLTF; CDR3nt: TGTGCCACCTCGGAAGACTCTGGGGCCAACGTCCTGACTTTC
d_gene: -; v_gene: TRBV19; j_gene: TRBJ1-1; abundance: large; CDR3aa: CASRLTDEAFF; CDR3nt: TGTGCCAGTAGGCTGACAGATGAAGCTTTCTTT
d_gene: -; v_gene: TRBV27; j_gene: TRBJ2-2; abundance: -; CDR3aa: CASSQGQTNTGELFF; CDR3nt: TGTGCCAGCAGTCAGGGACAAACGAATACCGGGGAGCTGTTTTTT
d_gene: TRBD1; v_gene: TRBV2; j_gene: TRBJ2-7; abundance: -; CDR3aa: CASKKAGQDAYEQYF; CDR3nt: TGTGCCAGCAAAAAGGCGGGACAGGACGCCTACGAGCAGTACTTC
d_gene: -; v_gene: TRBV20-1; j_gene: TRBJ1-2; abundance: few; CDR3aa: CSASREVQIGYTF; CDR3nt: TGCAGTGCTAGTCGCGAGGTACAGATCGGCTACACCTTC
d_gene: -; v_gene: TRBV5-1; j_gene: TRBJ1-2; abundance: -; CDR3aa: CASSSHVASNYGYTF; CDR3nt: TGCGCCAGCAGCTCTCACGTGGCATCTAACTATGGCTACACCTTC